The rows below give T cell receptor beta chains drawn from one sample of a study of response to subunit inactivated influenza vaccine. TCRdb reanalysed the RT-PCR reads using MiXCR and keeps one entry per CDR3 protein. Of just under 550,000 distinct CDR3 sequences detected, under 30% appear once; the ten largest clones hold 2.5% to 3%. These data were also reused for a study on T cells expressing NK-cell markers.

The material sequenced was CD4+ T cells sorted from PBMCs, taken 11 to 12 days after vaccination. These receptors all stem from a man aged 50 to 60 who received an inactivated influenza vaccine. The CDR3 runs from the conserved cysteine through the conserved F or W. A D gene is named only where the DNA matches it firmly.

TRBJ1-1,.,TRBV6-5,CASRFSPENTEAFF
TRBJ2-1,.,TRBV4-3,CASSQPGLTEQFF
TRBJ1-2,.,TRBV30,CAWSVRGRVAYGYTF
TRBJ2-3,.,TRBV5-1,CASSHDRVDTDTQYF
TRBJ2-7,TRBD2,TRBV27,CASSSQAGGPRYEQYF
TRBJ2-7,TRBD1,TRBV5-6,CASSFRDRGTYEQYF
TRBJ2-7,TRBD1,TRBV5-1,CASSLRQGSSYEQYF
TRBJ2-3,TRBD2,TRBV7-8,CASSFVAGGSADTQYF
TRBJ2-2,TRBD2,TRBV6-2/TRBV6-3,CASSYFRIRGSGSASTGELFF
TRBJ2-5,.,TRBV5-1,CASSLGAAVQETQYF
TRBJ2-1,TRBD2,TRBV20-1,CSAPTGGGFYNEQFF
TRBJ2-7,.,TRBV7-7,CASSEQRGGGYEQYF
TRBJ1-1,.,TRBV3-1,CASSQSRGNEAFF
TRBJ2-1,.,TRBV6-1,CASSAYMGGSSYNEQFF
TRBJ2-5,TRBD1,TRBV5-1,CASSSGQGAPGETQYF
TRBJ2-3,.,TRBV20-1,CSARDPTRENTQYF
TRBJ1-1,.,TRBV29-1,CSVLGATEAFF
TRBJ1-6,TRBD1,TRBV11-2,CASSLDGAGGFYNSPLHF
TRBJ2-5,TRBD1,TRBV29-1,CSTKGRAGGDQETQYF
TRBJ1-1,TRBD1,TRBV6-1,CASSGPGQGTEAFF
TRBJ1-4,TRBD1,TRBV20-1,CSAKRTGREKLFF
TRBJ2-3,.,TRBV7-2,CASSGGLILGVTQYF
TRBJ2-7,.,TRBV29-1,CSVVGSYEQYF
TRBJ1-2,.,TRBV4-3,CASSQEGGSYGYTF
TRBJ1-3,.,TRBV27,CASSNSPIVWRPRGGNTIYF
TRBJ2-7,.,TRBV7-2,CASSLAGTTGEQYF
TRBJ2-2,TRBD1,TRBV7-2,CASSLMGQGAGELFF
TRBJ1-1,TRBD1,TRBV20-1,CSAKRPRGQARIGAFF
TRBJ2-4,.,TRBV28,CASGYRVGNIQYF
TRBJ2-7,TRBD1,TRBV15,CATSRDRARGYEQYF
TRBJ2-7,.,TRBV4-2,CASSHDKDYEQYF
TRBJ2-1,.,TRBV30,CACRRPSSYNEQFF
TRBJ2-5,TRBD1,TRBV14,CASSRHPQGSETQYF
TRBJ1-1,.,TRBV10-3,CAISPDRFGTEAFF
TRBJ2-7,.,TRBV20-1,CSARDLGHNTGEQYF
TRBJ1-2,TRBD1,TRBV7-9,CASSPTGARGYGYTF
TRBJ1-1,.,TRBV10-3,CAISDGVGKSTEAFF
TRBJ2-7,TRBD2,TRBV20-1,CSARDARLAGFEQYF
TRBJ2-7,.,TRBV20-1,CSARAGDSYEQYF
TRBJ1-1,.,TRBV6-1,CASSEAVRPEAFF
TRBJ1-5,.,TRBV2,CASSSTGRNQPQHF
TRBJ2-3,.,TRBV7-3,CASSLRAWGDSSESDTQYF
TRBJ2-3,TRBD1,TRBV7-3,CASSPGPTGITDTQYF
TRBJ2-3,.,TRBV2,CASSPRDTRTDTQYF